The entry below describes one TCR beta chain. Its specificity is unknown. TCRdb's copy holds only in-frame clones and misses some; the assay was immunoSEQ multiplex PCR. The sample comprises more than 20,000 clones, roughly 67% of which are singletons, and over 0.65% rests with the top ten. The CDR3 loop spans 16 amino acids. The entry originates in a study of T cells after posttransplantation cyclophosphamide. Broader study findings: Skin or GI-infiltrating T cells shared few TRB sequences with blood.

Sequences were obtained from memory CD4+ T cells sorted from PBMCs. This TCR derives from a woman between 55 and 75 years old in good health, CMV-negative, and a related stem cell transplant donor. The chain carries TRBV21-1 and TRBJ2-7; no check of the table's D call, TRBD1, against the DNA was made. TRBV21-1 corresponds to a pseudogene. CDR3 protein: CASINRQGSVRYEQYF. Written as DNA, the CDR3 is TGTGCCAGCATCAACCGACAGGGAAGTGTGAGATACGAGCAGTACTTC.